This T cell receptor (beta chain) was captured in a study of quantifying T cell responses using KT2 cells. Study-level information: TCR alpha and beta constant-region primers primed reverse transcription of RNA. Study-level results: Detection of KT2 sequences held at the lowest tested level, about one cell per 100,000 PBMC.

Known numbers of the T cell clone KT2 were added to PBMC. This clonotype was counted a few times. Its target is unknown. The CDR3 consists of 13 residues. Per germline, CDR1 DFQATT and CDR2 SNEGSKA (reference sequence). The trim removed 5 bases at V and 4 bases at J, leaving 7 bases unmatched. Each cDNA got a UMI-containing oligo ligated at its 3' end. An equimolar mix of RC1.1 and RC1.2 primed the beta chain across TRBC1 and TRBC2. From the second PCR onward, TCR alpha and beta chains were processed separately. In TCRdb, the UMI-ligation and nested PCR reads were re-called with MiXCR into one record per CDR3 protein. This sample has 50,000 to 70,000 distinct CDR3 sequences; 9% to 15% occur once, and the top ten carry about 9.7%.

This chain links TRBV20-1 with TRBJ2-7, with 8 positions matching TRBD2. Sequencing input: PBMCs spiked with cells of the T cell clone KT2. The sequence was collected from a human donor. The CDR3 DNA is TGCAGTGCTGAAACGGGGGGGCGATACGAGCAGTACTTC. This encodes CSAETGGRYEQYF.